This T cell receptor beta chain emerged from a study of T cell responses to AZD1222 COVID-19 vaccine. Sequencing used immunoSEQ multiplex PCR; TCRdb keeps in-frame clones, though not all of them. This table has around 140,000 clones, approximately 91% appearing once. V shed 5 bases, J shed 5 bases, and the junction held 8 bases outside the gene matches. Germline-derived CDR1 and CDR2 are SGHTA and FQGNSA. The CDR3 totals 15 residues. Sequencing was performed on peripheral blood, taken 28 days after the second AZD1222 dose. V usage is TRBV7-2 and J usage is TRBJ1-1, with 10 nucleotides matching TRBD1. This receptor was obtained from an adult who received the AZD1222 COVID-19 vaccine. This CDR3 reads CASSPQGQGRTEAFF. Here the CDR3 DNA reads TGTGCCAGCAGCCCTCAGGGACAGGGGAGGACTGAAGCTTTCTTT.